This T cell receptor beta chain was sequenced for a study of T cell repertoires in cytomegalovirus infection. Across the study: Shared public TCR beta signatures pointed to both CMV infection and a matching HLA type.

After removal of 3 bases from V and 4 bases from J, the junction contained 6 bases not matched to a gene. CDR3 length equals 15 residues. Germline assignment: CDR1 SGHNT and CDR2 YYREEE (reference sequence). On this clonotype: Antigen specificity is unknown.

TCRdb fed the reads into MiXCR, producing one record per CDR3 protein. The data show a few hundred thousand distinct CDR3 sequences, with 40% seen just once and about 48% held by the top ten. V and J are TRBV5-4 and TRBJ2-1; 8 bases are shared with TRBD2. The material sequenced was cultured PBMCs, taken from culture after CMV antigen stimulation. The TCR originated in a human donor in good health (CMV status not recorded). Some clones in this sample may be carry-over from other donors' samples. Here the CDR3 reads CASSSPGGRYNEQFF. CDR3 coding DNA: TGTGCCAGCAGCTCCCCCGGCGGGAGGTACAATGAGCAGTTCTTC.